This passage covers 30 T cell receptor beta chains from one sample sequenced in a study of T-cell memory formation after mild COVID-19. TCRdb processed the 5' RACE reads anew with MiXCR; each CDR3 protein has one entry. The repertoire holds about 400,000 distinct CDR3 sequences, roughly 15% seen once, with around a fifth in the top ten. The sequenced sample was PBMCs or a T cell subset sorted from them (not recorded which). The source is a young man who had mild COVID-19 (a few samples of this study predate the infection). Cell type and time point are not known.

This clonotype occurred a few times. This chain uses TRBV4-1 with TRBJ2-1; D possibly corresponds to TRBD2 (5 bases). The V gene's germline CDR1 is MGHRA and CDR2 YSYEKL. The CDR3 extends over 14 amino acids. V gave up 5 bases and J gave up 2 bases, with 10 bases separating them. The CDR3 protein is CASSSAGPYNEQFF. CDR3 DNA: TGCGCCAGCAGCTCGGCGGGCCCCTACAATGAGCAGTTCTTC.

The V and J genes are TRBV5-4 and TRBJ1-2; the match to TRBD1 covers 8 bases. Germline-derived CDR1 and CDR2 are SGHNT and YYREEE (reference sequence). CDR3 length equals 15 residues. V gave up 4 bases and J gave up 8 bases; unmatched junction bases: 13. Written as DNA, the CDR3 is TGTGCCAGCAGCCGAAACGACAGGGGCCCTGGAGGCTACACCTTC. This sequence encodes CASSRNDRGPGGYTF.

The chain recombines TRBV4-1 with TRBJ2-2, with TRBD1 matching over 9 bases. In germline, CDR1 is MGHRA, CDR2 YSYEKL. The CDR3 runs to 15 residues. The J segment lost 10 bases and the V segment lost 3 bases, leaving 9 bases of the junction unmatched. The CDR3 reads CASSQPGQGVLELFF. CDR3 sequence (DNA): TGCGCCAGCAGCCAGCCGGGACAGGGCGTCCTGGAGCTGTTTTTT.

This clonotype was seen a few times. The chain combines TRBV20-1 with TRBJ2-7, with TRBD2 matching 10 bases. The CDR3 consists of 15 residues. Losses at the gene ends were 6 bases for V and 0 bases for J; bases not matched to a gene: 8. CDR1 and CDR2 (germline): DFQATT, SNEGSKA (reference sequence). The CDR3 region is CSAAIAGGLSYEQYV. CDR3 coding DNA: TGCAGTGCCGCAATAGCGGGGGGCCTCTCCTACGAGCAGTACGTC.

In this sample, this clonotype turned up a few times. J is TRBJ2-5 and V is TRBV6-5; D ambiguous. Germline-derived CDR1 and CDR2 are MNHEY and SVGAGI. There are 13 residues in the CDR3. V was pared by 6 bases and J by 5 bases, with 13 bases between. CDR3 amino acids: CASRAVDDETQYF. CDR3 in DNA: TGTGCCAGCAGGGCGGTGGACGACGAGACCCAGTACTTC.

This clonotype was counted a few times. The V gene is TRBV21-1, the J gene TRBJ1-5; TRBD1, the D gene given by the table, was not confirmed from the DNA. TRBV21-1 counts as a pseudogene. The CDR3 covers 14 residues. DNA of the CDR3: TGTGCCAGCAGCAAAGCTCAGGGACATCAGCCCCAGCATTTT. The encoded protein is CASSKAQGHQPQHF.

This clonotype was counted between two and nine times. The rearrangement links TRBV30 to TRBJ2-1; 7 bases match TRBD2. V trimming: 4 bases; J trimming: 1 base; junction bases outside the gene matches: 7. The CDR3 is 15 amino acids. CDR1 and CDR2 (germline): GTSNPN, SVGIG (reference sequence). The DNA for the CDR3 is TGTGCCTGGACCCGGGAGGCCGCGTCCTACAATGAGCAGTTCTTC. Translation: CAWTREAASYNEQFF.

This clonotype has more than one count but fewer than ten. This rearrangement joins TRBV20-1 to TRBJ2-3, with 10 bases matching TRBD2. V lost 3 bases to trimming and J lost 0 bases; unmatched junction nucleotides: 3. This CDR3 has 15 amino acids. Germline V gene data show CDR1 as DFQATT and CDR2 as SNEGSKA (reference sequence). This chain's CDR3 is CSARMTSGSTDTQYF. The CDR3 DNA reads TGCAGTGCTAGGATGACTAGCGGGAGCACAGATACGCAGTATTTT.

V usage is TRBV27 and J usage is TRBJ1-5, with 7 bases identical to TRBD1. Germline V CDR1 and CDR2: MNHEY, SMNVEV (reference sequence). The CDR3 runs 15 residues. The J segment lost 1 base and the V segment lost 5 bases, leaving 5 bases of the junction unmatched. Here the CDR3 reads CASSHSTGSNQPQHF. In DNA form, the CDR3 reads TGTGCCAGCAGTCACTCGACAGGGAGCAATCAGCCCCAGCATTTT.

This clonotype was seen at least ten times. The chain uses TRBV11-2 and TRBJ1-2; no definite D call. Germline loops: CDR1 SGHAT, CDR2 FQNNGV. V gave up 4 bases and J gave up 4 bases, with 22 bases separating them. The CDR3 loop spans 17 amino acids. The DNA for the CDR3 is TGTGCCAGCAGCTCGTTCCGTGCGGGAGGCTCGACCTATGGCTACACCTTC. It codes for CASSSFRAGGSTYGYTF.

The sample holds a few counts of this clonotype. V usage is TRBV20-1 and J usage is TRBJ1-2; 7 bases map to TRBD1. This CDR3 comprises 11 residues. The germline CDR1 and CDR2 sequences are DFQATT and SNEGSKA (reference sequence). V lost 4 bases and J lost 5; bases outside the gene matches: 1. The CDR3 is CSATGGYGYTF. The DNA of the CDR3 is TGCAGTGCTACAGGGGGTTATGGCTACACCTTC.

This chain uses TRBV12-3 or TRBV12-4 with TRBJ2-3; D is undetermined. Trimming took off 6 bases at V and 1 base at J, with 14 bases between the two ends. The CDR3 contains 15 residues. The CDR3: CASSLNAAGTDTQYF. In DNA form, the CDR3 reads TGTGCCAGCAGCCTAAACGCCGCGGGCACAGATACGCAGTATTTT.

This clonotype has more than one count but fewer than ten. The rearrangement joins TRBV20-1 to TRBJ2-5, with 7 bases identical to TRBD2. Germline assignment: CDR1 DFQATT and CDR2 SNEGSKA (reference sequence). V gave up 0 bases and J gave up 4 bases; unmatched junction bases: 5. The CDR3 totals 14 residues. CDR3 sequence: CSAREPSGGETQYF. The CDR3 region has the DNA TGCAGTGCTAGAGAACCTAGCGGTGGAGAGACCCAGTACTTC.

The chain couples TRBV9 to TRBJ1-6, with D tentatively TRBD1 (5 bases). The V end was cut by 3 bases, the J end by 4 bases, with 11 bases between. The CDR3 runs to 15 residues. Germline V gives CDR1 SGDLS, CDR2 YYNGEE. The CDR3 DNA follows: TGTGCCAGCAGCGCACCCGGGGCGTATAATTCACCCCTCCACTTT. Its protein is CASSAPGAYNSPLHF. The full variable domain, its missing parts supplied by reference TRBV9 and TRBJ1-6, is DSGVTQTPKHLITATGQRVTLRCSPRSGDLSVYWYQQSLDQGLQFLIQYYNGEERAKGNILERFSAQQFPDLHSELNLSSLELGDSALYFCASSAPGAYNSPLHFGNGTRLTVT.

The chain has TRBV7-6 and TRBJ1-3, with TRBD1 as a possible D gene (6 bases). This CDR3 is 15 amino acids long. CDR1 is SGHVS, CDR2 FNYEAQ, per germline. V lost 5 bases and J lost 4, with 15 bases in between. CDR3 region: CASSQGLPGGNTIYF. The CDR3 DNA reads TGTGCCAGCAGCCAGGGGCTACCGGGGGGAAACACCATATATTTT.

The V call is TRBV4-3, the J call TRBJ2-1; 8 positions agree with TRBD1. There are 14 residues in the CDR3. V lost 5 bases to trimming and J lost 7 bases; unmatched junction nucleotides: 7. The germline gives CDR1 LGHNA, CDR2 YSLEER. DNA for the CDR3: TGCGCCAGCAGCGGTTGGGACAGGACGAATGAGCAGTTCTTC. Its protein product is CASSGWDRTNEQFF.

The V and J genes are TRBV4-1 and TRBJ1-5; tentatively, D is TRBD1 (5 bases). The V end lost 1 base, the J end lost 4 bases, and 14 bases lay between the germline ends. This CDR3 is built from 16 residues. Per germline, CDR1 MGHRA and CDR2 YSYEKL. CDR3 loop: CASSQVGRGGNQPQHF. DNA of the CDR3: TGCGCCAGCAGCCAAGTTGGGAGGGGTGGAAATCAGCCCCAGCATTTT.

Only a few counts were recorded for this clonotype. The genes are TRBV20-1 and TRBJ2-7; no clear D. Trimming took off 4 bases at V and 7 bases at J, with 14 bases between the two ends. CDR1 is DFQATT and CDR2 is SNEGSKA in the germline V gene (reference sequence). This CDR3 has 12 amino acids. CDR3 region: CSAIGSTGEQYF. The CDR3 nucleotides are TGCAGTGCTATAGGCTCTACGGGTGAGCAGTACTTC.

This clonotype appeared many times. The CDR3 loop is CASSLSQLNTEAFF. The CDR3 bases are TGTGCCAGCAGTTTAAGTCAGTTGAACACTGAAGCTTTCTTT. The chain joins TRBV12-3 or TRBV12-4 to TRBJ1-1; no clear D gene. Trimming took off 2 bases at V and 0 bases at J, with 7 bases between the two ends. The CDR3 is made up of 14 amino acids.

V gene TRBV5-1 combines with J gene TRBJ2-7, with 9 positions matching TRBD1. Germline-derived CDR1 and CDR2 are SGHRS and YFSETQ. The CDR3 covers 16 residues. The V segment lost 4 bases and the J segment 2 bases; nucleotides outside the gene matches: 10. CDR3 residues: CASSPPPGQGTYEQYF. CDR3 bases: TGCGCCAGCAGCCCTCCTCCGGGACAGGGTACCTACGAGCAGTACTTC.

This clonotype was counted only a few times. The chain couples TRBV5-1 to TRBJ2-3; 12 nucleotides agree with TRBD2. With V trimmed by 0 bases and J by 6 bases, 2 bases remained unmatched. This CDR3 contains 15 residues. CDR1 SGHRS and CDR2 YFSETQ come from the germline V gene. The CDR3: CASSLAGTSGDTQYF. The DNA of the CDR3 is TGCGCCAGCAGCTTGGCCGGGACTAGCGGGGATACGCAGTATTTT.

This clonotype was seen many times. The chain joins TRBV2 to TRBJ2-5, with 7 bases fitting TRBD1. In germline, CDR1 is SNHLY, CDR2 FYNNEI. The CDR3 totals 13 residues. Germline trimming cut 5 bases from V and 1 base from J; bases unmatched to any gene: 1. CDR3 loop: CASSRQGQETQYF. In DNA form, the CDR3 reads TGTGCCAGCAGTCGACAGGGCCAAGAGACCCAGTACTTC.

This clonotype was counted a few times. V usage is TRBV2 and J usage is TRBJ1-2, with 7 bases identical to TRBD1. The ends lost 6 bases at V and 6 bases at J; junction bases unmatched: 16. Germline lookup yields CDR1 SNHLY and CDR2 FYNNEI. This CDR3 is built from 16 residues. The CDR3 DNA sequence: TGTGCCAGCAGACCCTTAAGGCGACAGGGTGGAAATGGCTACACCTTC. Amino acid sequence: CASRPLRRQGGNGYTF.

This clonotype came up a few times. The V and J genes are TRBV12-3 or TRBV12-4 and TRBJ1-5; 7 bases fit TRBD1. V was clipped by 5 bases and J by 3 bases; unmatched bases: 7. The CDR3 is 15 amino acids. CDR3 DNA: TGTGCCAGCAGTGTGGGACAGATCACCAATCAGCCCCAGCATTTT. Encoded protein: CASSVGQITNQPQHF.

CDR3 amino acids: CSVGVYAKNIQYF. CDR3 nucleotides: TGCAGCGTGGGGGTATACGCCAAAAACATTCAGTACTTC. This chain joins TRBV29-1 and TRBJ2-4; D might be TRBD1 or TRBD2, each matching 5 bases. This CDR3 is built from 13 residues. Trimming pared 6 bases from V and 1 base from J, leaving 10 bases between. Germline CDR1 SQVTM, CDR2 ANQGSEA.

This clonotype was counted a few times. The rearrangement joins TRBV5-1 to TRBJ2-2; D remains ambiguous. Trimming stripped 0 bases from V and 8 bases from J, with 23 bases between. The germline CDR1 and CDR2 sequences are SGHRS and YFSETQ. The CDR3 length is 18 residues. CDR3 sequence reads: CASSLAAGPSRITGELFF. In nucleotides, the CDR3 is TGCGCCAGCAGCTTGGCCGCCGGCCCCTCTCGAATTACAGGGGAGCTGTTTTTT.

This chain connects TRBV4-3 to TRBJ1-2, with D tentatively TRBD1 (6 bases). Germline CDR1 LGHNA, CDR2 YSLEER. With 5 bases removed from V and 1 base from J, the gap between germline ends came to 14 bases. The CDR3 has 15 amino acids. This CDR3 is CASSGGTRVNYGYTF. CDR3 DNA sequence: TGCGCCAGCAGCGGGGGGACAAGGGTTAACTATGGCTACACCTTC.

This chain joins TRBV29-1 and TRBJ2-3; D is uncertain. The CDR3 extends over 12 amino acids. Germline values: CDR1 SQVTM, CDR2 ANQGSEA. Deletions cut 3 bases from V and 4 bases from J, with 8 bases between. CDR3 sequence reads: CSVEETSDTQYF. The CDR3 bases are TGCAGCGTTGAGGAGACATCAGATACGCAGTATTTT.

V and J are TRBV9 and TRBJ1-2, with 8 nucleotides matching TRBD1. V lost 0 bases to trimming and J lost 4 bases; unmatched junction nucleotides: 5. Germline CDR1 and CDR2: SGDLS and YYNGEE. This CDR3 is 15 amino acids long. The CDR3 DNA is TGTGCCAGCAGCGTAGACGGGACAGGTGGCTATGGCTACACCTTC. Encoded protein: CASSVDGTGGYGYTF.

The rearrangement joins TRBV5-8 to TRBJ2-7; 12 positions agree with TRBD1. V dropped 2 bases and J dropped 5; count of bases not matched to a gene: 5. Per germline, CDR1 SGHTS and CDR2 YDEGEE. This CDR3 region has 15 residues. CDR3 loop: CASSLWDRGPNEQYF. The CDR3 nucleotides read TGTGCCAGCAGCTTATGGGACAGGGGGCCGAACGAGCAGTACTTC. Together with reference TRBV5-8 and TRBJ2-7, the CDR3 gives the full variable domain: EAGVTQSPTHLIKTRGQQATLRCSPISGHTSVYWYQQALGLGLQFLLWYDEGEERNRGNFPPRFSGRQFPNYSSELNVNALELEDSALYLCASSLWDRGPNEQYFGPGTRLTVT.